This T cell receptor (beta chain) was found in a study of T cell responses to AZD1222 COVID-19 vaccine. On the study more broadly: Pooling of second doses given at about 4 or about 12 weeks was done. The study, taken as a whole, reports: The study found Spike-specific TCR breadth and depth rose after two AZD1222 doses. CD4 TCRs linked to vaccination spanned spike, dominating at 160-218 and 743-854. Mostly white British, mostly female donors; authors suggested clonal diversity may be underestimated.

Concerning this clone: Its antigen is unidentified.

The CDR3 is 15 amino acids. J lost 4 bases, V lost 5 bases, and 6 bases had no gene match. CDR1 is SGHTA and CDR2 is FQGNSA in the germline V gene. TCRdb's table, derived via immunoSEQ multiplex PCR, lists solely in-frame clones and lacks some. Of fewer than 120,000 clones listed, 88% were seen once; the top ten hold over 1.5%. The sequence was collected from an adult in good health. J is TRBJ2-7 and V is TRBV7-2, with 12 bases lining up with TRBD2. The sequencing here drew on peripheral blood, taken on day 0 of AZD1222 vaccination. As DNA, the CDR3 is TGTGCCAGCAGCCCGAGACTAGCGGGAGTATACGAGCAGTACTTC. The encoded protein is CASSPRLAGVYEQYF.